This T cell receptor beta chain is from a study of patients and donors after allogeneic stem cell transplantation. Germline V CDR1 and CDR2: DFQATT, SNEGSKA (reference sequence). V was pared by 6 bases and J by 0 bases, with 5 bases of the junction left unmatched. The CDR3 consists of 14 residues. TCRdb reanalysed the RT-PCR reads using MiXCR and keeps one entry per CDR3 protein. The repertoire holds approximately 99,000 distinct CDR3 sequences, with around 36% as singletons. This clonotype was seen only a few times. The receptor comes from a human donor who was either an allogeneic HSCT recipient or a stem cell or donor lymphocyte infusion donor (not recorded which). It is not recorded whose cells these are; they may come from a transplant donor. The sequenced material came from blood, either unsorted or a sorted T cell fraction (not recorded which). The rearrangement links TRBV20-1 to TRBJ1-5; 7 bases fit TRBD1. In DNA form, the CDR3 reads TGCAGTGCGGGGACAGTTAATAGCAATCAGCCCCAGCATTTT. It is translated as CSAGTVNSNQPQHF.